A single TCR beta chain is shown here with its context. Being one base from a much bigger clone, this may be a read error. The library tagged individual cDNA molecules with unique molecular identifiers. A single record per CDR3 protein comes from TCRdb applying MiXCR to the RACE reads. The table lists about 160,000 distinct CDR3 sequences, 28% of them singletons. As for time point: patch test 3, about 24 weeks after DPC sensitization. Treatment reported: therapeutic diphenylcyclopropenone sensitization with weekly scalp DPC. This entry is derived from a study of human T cells and chemical hapten exposure. Study summary: Patch tests delivered 0.01% DPC to the upper back and were evaluated at 6 days. TCR yield per sample varied, mainly due to pooled library volumes.

Germline V CDR1 and CDR2: MNHEY, SVGEGT. The CDR3 spans 14 residues. J was trimmed by 1 base and V by 5 bases; bases with no gene match: 0. This material consisted of whole blood, taken in connection with sensitization to the hapten diphenylcyclopropenone (DPC). The chain has TRBV6-2 or TRBV6-3 and TRBJ1-5; 9 positions match TRBD1. The receptor comes from a woman younger than 35 with alopecia areata. Some clones in this sample may be carry-over from other donors' samples. The CDR3 spells CASSGQGSNQPQHF. The CDR3 region has the DNA TGTGCCAGCAGTGGACAGGGGAGCAATCAGCCCCAGCATTTT.